The rows below give T cell receptor beta chains drawn from one sample of a study of cytomegalovirus exposure and HLA in healthy donors. The assay was immunoSEQ multiplex PCR, and TCRdb's table has in-frame clones only and misses some. This sample has about 180,000 clones, with around 77% found just once. What was sequenced was PBMCs. The receptors were sampled from a man in his 60s in good health and CMV-seronegative. Both conserved end residues are trimmed from each CDR3.

11	TRBV28	ASSLRGEAPYP
13	TRBV7-3	ASSLTTGNTGELF
12	TRBV21-1	ASSLNRMNTEAF
12	TRBV6-4	ASQGSSYNSPLH
12	TRBV14	ASSLWTGPYEQY
13	TRBV7-2	ASSLAARFTDTQY
14	TRBV5-1	ASSFLSGGLTGELF
13	TRBV6-6	ASSRGQNPNYGYT
14	TRBV4-1	ASSQGPGLAGYEQY
9	TRBV20-1	SARDAHEQY
13	TRBV30	AWRVVGGQYHEQF
14	TRBV9	ASSVGGGSSYNEQF
15	TRBV11-2	ASSPRSGGRGNQPQH
11	TRBV5-4	ASSLARQGAFT
11	TRBV5-1	ASMGIVNTEAF
12	TRBV7-2	ASSLSGIFNEQF
15	TRBV9	ASSPRLAGEGSDTQY
11	TRBV6-1	ASGTAHPLPQH
12	TRBV2	ASSDQGAADTQY
13	TRBV11-1	ASSSRGPGKETQY
12	TRBV18	ASSPDRDNQPQH
14	TRBV5-1	ASSLDGSDSNYGYP
14	TRBV5-1	ASSLGRLGGDYGYT
10	TRBV10-3	ATRGQTNEQF
14	TRBV21-1	ASSKVVRVGDHEQF
13	TRBV7-2	ASSLGTSGGYEQY
14	TRBV2	ASSETAGGRYTEAF
10	TRBV5-6	ASSLGQGLQY
12	TRBV28	ASSPRQGSTEAF
14	TRBV9	ASSGGGGAGTDTQY
12	TRBV30	AWSVSISGNTIY
8	TRBV29-1	SVGYNGYT
10	TRBV6-1	ASSDLQETQY
14	TRBV6-6	ASSYFTSGGTYEQY
10	TRBV28	ASTAQVYEQY
13	TRBV7-9	ASSQSSRGGQPQH
15	TRBV28	ASSSWELAGGPGEQY
14	TRBV5-8	ASSPGAAPGTDTQY
13	TRBV19	ASTTGTSGANEQF
12	TRBV19	ASSPGTANEKLF
14	TRBV7-2	ASSLARTRSSYEQY
10	TRBV7-9	ASSWTVYEQY